Detailed here is one TCR beta chain. Antigen: not known. V was shortened by 5 bases and J by 3 bases, with 1 base between the two germline ends. From germline, CDR1 is SNHLY and CDR2 FYNNEI. The CDR3 runs to 10 residues. The data stem from a study of Ad26.COV2.S vaccination and SARS-CoV-2 variants. The repertoire was sequenced with immunoSEQ multiplex PCR; TCRdb's copy has only in-frame clones and lacks some. The top ten clones hold more than 4.5% of a sample with about 180,000 clones, approximately 90% of them seen once. Findings and caveats of the study: Measures of TCR breadth and depth may have fallen short of total T cell responses. Reportedly, after vaccination the spike-specific CD8+ and CD4+ T cell responses displayed substantial breadth. Breadth of non-spike TCRs did not differ between vaccinees and placebo recipients. Spike-specific TCR breadth was greater in vaccine than placebo recipients.

The sequences come from peripheral blood, collected after recovery from COVID-19. The chain uses TRBV2 and TRBJ2-5; D not certain. The TCR originated in a human donor who had recovered from COVID-19. CDR3 region: CASSKETQYF. In DNA, the CDR3 is TGTGCCAGCAGTAAAGAGACCCAGTACTTC.